The entry below gives a single TCR beta chain sequence along with its context. This clonotype has ten or more counts. Its antigen is still unknown. Per-base qualities were not stored, and no clone one base away is much larger. The data stem from a study of T cells in Graves' hyperthyroidism and ophthalmopathy (dated by TCRdb to the late 2010s). For context, the study as a whole: Peripheral blood samples were taken at the time of initial diagnosis, prior to any treatment. The paper describes TCR Vbeta CDR3 sequencing of 140 or so peripheral blood samples, made up of 40 to 45 ophthalmopathy patients, more than 70 hyperthyroidism patients and some 17 progressor patients. The 100 discovery patients were divided at random into training and test sets in a 7:3 ratio. Once sampling was done, hyperthyroidism patients were given methimazole at a starting dose of 30 mg daily, whereas ophthalmopathy patients were given high-dose intravenous methylprednisolone. Whether ophthalmopathy could be predicted prospectively was tested in an independent validation cohort made up of roughly 19 hyperthyroidism patients plus 17 patients who later progressed to ophthalmopathy. To identify TCR V-J signatures that set the groups apart, the researchers used a discovery cohort of 100 patients, made up of roughly 45 with Graves' ophthalmopathy and about 55 with stable Graves' hyperthyroidism. In addition, the study compared T-cell repertoires in thyroid tissue and in blood from about 6 Graves' hyperthyroidism patients.

Based on the germline V gene, the CDR1 and CDR2 sequences are KGHDR and SFDVKD. For this chain, trimming is 5 bases at the V end and 4 bases at the J end, and the number of junction bases without a gene match is 3. There are 14 amino acids in the CDR3, from cysteine to phenylalanine inclusive. Only the CDR3 DNA is retained, 42 bases long and in frame from the first base. General study outcomes and caveats: A 13 V-J signature model separated ophthalmopathy from stable hyperthyroidism, with just over 85% sensitivity and about 81% specificity in cross-validation and 80%/75% in testing. Most expanded thyroid clonotypes (frequency above 0.001) were also detected in blood, suggesting blood repertoires may reflect thyroid immune responses. In validation, the model predicted progression to ophthalmopathy with approximately 70% sensitivity and approximately 72% specificity, a median of 6.5 months before onset. Sample size was not statistically predetermined, and blinding of investigators to group allocation was not performed.

Stable Graves' hyperthyroidism was defined as no progression to ophthalmopathy during 18 months of follow-up. The hyperthyroidism patients were between 18 and 65 years old and newly diagnosed, with a disease duration of less than 2 months. Any patient with an uncontrolled infection, another autoimmune disease, pregnancy or lactation was excluded. Clinical symptoms, serum thyroxine and TRAb, thyroid ultrasound, and orbital computed tomography formed the basis for the diagnoses. PBMCs were separated from under 11 ml of fresh peripheral blood using Ficoll-Paque density gradient centrifugation. Trizol reagent was used to extract total RNA, and RNA quality was then checked on an Agilent 2100 Bioanalyzer. Amplification of TCR beta CDR3 regions was carried out from RNA transcripts. The TCR CDR3 was subjected to a first round of RT-PCR using the HTBI primer set and the Qiagen OneStep RT-PCR kit. A second multiplex PCR round built the libraries, followed by size selection and purification. Sequencing of the libraries was done on an Illumina HiSeq2000 using paired-end 100 bp reads. The authors processed their data as follows. Raw data were processed with SOAPnuke, discarding reads with adapters, uncalled bases, mean Phred below 15, or no exact constant-primer or identifier match. High-quality paired reads were merged using COPE v1.2.5, and each unique nucleotide sequence was defined as a clonotype. Clonotypes were aligned to IMGT TRBV, TRBD and TRBJ reference segments using MiTCR v1.1. The analysis was restricted to V-J combinations with a frequency above 0.0001, which together covered 98% to 99.2% of the repertoires. The TCS score was defined as F50 (clonal expansion) divided by E x V (chaos), with BLOSUM62-based TCRdist calculated between CDR3 peptides within each V-J. Welch's t-statistics and random forest reduced around 510 V-J features to roughly 13, which were used in a naive Bayes classifier (R e1071). Using fastp at Q25 and MiXCR, TCRdb reprocessed the public reads and kept productive beta chains. Rows are combined by CDR3 protein, so each entry shows the most common genes and DNA. The authors' filters were not applied to this entry. Across this sample there are around 500,000 distinct CDR3 sequences, with 13% to 15% seen only once. Of the sample, 17% falls within the top ten clones.

In this chain, TRBV24-1 is recombined with TRBJ2-2, with 7 bases aligning to TRBD2. The clonotype was recovered from a woman younger than 30 with Graves' hyperthyroidism. The source material was blood. CDR3 protein: CATSAWGGTGELFF. The DNA reads TGTGCCACCAGTGCCTGGGGGGGCACCGGGGAGCTGTTTTTT.